The clone carrying this TCR beta chain occurred many times. Its antigen is as yet unknown. RNA transcripts were the template for amplifying TCR beta CDR3 regions. First-round RT-PCR with HTBI primers amplified the TCR CDR3 region. One entry per CDR3 protein results from TCRdb running MiXCR on the multiplex PCR reads. The sample lists about 420,000 distinct CDR3 sequences, around a sixth seen once, with 14% in the top ten. The source of the PBMCs was over 8.5 ml of fresh peripheral blood. This entry comes from a study of T cells in Graves' hyperthyroidism and ophthalmopathy. The study, taken as a whole, reports: The model predicted ophthalmopathy a median roughly six months before onset. Blood held most thyroid clonotypes expanded above 0.001 frequency.

Source material: blood. The sequence came from a woman in her late teens or twenties with Graves' hyperthyroidism.

The CDR3 bases are TGCAGTGCTAGAGATTTAAATTTCGCCTACGAGCAGTACTTC. It yields the protein CSARDLNFAYEQYF. V is TRBV20-1 and J is TRBJ2-7; D is uncertain. Trimming stripped 0 bases from V and 2 bases from J, with 11 bases between. The CDR3 has 14 residues. CDR1 is DFQATT, CDR2 SNEGSKA, per germline (reference sequence).